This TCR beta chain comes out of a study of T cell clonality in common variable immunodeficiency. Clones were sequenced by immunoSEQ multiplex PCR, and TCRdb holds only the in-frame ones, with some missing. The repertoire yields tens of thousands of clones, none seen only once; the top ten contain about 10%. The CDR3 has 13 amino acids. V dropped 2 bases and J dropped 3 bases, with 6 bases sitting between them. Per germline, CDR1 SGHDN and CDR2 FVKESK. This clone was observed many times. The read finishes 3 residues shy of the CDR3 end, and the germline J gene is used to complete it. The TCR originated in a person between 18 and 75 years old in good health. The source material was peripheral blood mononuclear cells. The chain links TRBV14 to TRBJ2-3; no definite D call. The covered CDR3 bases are TGTGCCAGCAGCCAAAGGTTTACAGATACG. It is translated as CASSQRFTDT. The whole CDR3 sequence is CASSQRFTDTQYF.